Presented here are 9 T cell receptor beta chains from one specimen sequenced in a study of blood T cell repertoires in COVID-19. Using immunoSEQ multiplex PCR, the repertoire was profiled, and TCRdb retains in-frame clones only, with some absent. The sample consists of more than 120,000 clones, approximately 85% of them appearing once. Sequenced sample: peripheral blood. The receptors originated from a human donor with acute or convalescent COVID-19. The donor label of this sample is uncertain.

To note about this clone: In the same sample, other DNA sequences code for this CDR3. J is TRBJ1-2 and V is TRBV2; D might be TRBD1 (5 bases). This CDR3 region has 12 residues. V lost 3 bases and J 4 bases, leaving 6 bases between the germline ends. CDR1 and CDR2 (germline): SNHLY, FYNNEI. The CDR3 loop reads CASSEGLYGYTF. The CDR3 region has the DNA TGTGCCAGCAGTGAGGGGCTCTATGGCTACACCTTC.

V is TRBV7-6 and J is TRBJ2-4; D possibly corresponds to TRBD2 (6 bases). Germline V gene data show CDR1 as SGHVS and CDR2 as FNYEAQ. This CDR3 contains 15 residues. With 3 bases removed from V and 1 base from J, the gap between germline ends came to 10 bases. This CDR3 is CASSLEGSAKNIQYF. The CDR3 DNA sequence: TGTGCCAGCAGCTTGGAGGGGTCGGCCAAAAACATTCAGTACTTC.

The V and J genes are TRBV28 and TRBJ1-3, with 7 bases that match TRBD1. The CDR3 extends over 14 amino acids. With 6 bases clipped from V and 2 bases from J, the junction kept 4 bases outside the gene matches. Germline CDR1 and CDR2: MDHEN and SYDVKM. The CDR3 DNA follows: TGTGCCAGCAGGATACAGGGGACTGGAAACACCATATATTTT. It is translated as CASRIQGTGNTIYF.

The rearrangement uses TRBV7-3 and TRBJ2-1, with 11 bases aligning to TRBD2. V dropped 5 bases and J dropped 7; count of bases not matched to a gene: 10. The germline V gene encodes CDR1 SGHTA and CDR2 FQGTGA. The CDR3 is made up of 16 amino acids. The CDR3 nucleotides are TGTGCCAGCAGCCCGAATAGCGGGGGGGCCGGGAATGAGCAGTTCTTC. Translated, it gives CASSPNSGGAGNEQFF.

This clone appeared a single time. The rearrangement joins TRBV11-2 to TRBJ1-4; D unresolved. The germline V gene has CDR1 SGHAT and CDR2 FQNNGV. V was cut by 2 bases and J by 8 bases, with 18 bases left in between. The CDR3 has 16 amino acids. The CDR3 loop is CASSLRTQGRLEKLFF. The CDR3 DNA follows: TGTGCCAGCAGCTTACGTACTCAAGGCCGACTGGAAAAACTGTTTTTT.

V is TRBV4-1 and J is TRBJ1-2; tentative D call: TRBD1 (5 bases). Trimming took 3 bases from V and 6 from J, leaving 23 bases between them. CDR1 is MGHRA, CDR2 YSYEKL, per germline. CDR3 length: 17 amino acids. CDR3 bases: TGCGCCAGCAGCCAGGCCCCTGGGGCAGGAGATTTACATGGCTACACCTTC. It translates to CASSQAPGAGDLHGYTF.

The chain couples TRBV29-1 to TRBJ2-1, with TRBD1 as a possible D gene (6 bases). The CDR3 runs 13 residues. Germline V gene sequence: CDR1 SQVTM, CDR2 ANQGSEA. Trimming pared 3 bases from V and 6 bases from J, leaving 12 bases between. CDR3 sequence: CSVETGRGNEQFF. The DNA of the CDR3 is TGCAGCGTTGAGACGGGCAGGGGCAATGAGCAGTTCTTC.

The chain combines TRBV18 with TRBJ1-4; perhaps TRBD1 as D (6 bases). Germline CDR1 reads KGHSH; CDR2 reads LQKENI. Trimming pared 1 base from V and 5 bases from J, leaving 17 bases between. The CDR3 loop spans 17 amino acids. This CDR3 reads CASSPQTQGSRNEKLFF. The DNA of the CDR3 is TGTGCCAGCTCACCACAAACCCAGGGGAGTAGAAATGAAAAACTGTTTTTT.

CDR3 sequence (DNA): TGTGCCAGCAGTGATTTGCCGGGTCTAAGCAATCAGCCCCAGCATTTT. This gives the protein CASSDLPGLSNQPQHF. The rearrangement joins TRBV6-1 to TRBJ1-5, with D hard to call. The CDR3 contains 16 residues. Germline lookup yields CDR1 MNHNS and CDR2 SASEGT. V dropped 3 bases and J dropped 1 base, with 13 bases sitting between them.